This T cell receptor beta chain was profiled in a study of blood T cell repertoires in COVID-19. The length of the CDR3 is 14 residues. The germline gives CDR1 MNHEY, CDR2 SVGAGI. V lost 2 bases to trimming and J lost 0 bases; unmatched junction nucleotides: 0. Measured with immunoSEQ multiplex PCR; TCRdb has only the in-frame clones, and not every one. The sample lists about 130,000 clones; roughly 79% were seen once. This chain connects TRBV6-5 to TRBJ1-1; TRBD1 agrees at 7 bases. This receptor was identified in a human donor in a cohort sampled during active COVID-19. The source material was peripheral blood. The CDR3 protein is CASSYGTVNTEAFF. The CDR3 nucleotides are TGTGCCAGCAGTTACGGGACAGTGAACACTGAAGCTTTCTTT.